This T cell receptor (beta chain) was sequenced in a study of blood T cell repertoires in COVID-19. Background on the study: T cells, B-cell-depleted T cells, or PBMCs provided the cDNA or gDNA that served as material.

Authors' processing steps: Estimates of nucleated cell counts were drawn from the amplification of reference gene primers. TCRdb keeps only in-frame clones here, not all; method: immunoSEQ multiplex PCR. From that table come the V and J calls and clone size; the DNA was used to work out D and trimming. This table has about 400,000 clones, around 90% appearing once. Researchers sorted participants into cohorts using their self-reported clinical history. V was clipped by 2 bases and J by 3 bases, with 14 bases between them. CDR3 length: 16 residues. Germline CDR1 reads SNHLY; CDR2 reads FYNNEI. The sequence came from a woman between 35 and 50 years old with acute COVID-19. The sequencing sample was made of PBMCs or T cells enriched from blood (not recorded which). The genes are TRBV2 and TRBJ1-5, with a weak D call TRBD1 (5 bases). CDR3 nucleotide sequence: TGTGCCAGCAGTGAATCGGGCAGGGCCCTCAATCAGCCCCAGCATTTT. Its protein product is CASSESGRALNQPQHF. The full variable domain, rest sourced from reference TRBV2 and TRBJ1-5, is EPEVTQTPSHQVTQMGQEVILRCVPISNHLYFYWYRQILGQKVEFLVSFYNNEISEKSEIFDDQFSVERPDGSNFTLKIRSTKLEDSAMYFCASSESGRALNQPQHFGDGTRLSIL.